One sample yielded the 17 T cell receptor beta chains listed below, sequenced in a study of shared clonotypes between healthy human individuals. The repertoire was sequenced with immunoSEQ multiplex PCR; TCRdb's copy has only in-frame clones and lacks some. The sample carries about 1.5 million clones, around 98% recorded once. Sequencing was performed on naive CD4+ T cells sorted from blood. Noted subset: CD45RA+ positively selected. These receptors were obtained from a young man in good health.

The rearrangement links TRBV6-5 to TRBJ2-7; D ambiguous. The length of the CDR3 is 13 residues. The V and J ends lost 6 bases and 1 base respectively, with 10 bases between them. CDR1 and CDR2 (germline): MNHEY, SVGAGI. CDR3 region: CASRKASSYEQYF. CDR3 sequence (DNA): TGTGCCAGCAGAAAGGCTAGTTCCTACGAGCAGTACTTC.

The V and J genes are TRBV7-9 and TRBJ2-6; no definite D call. Trimming removed 6 bases at V and 6 bases at J, with 9 bases between. Per germline, CDR1 SEHNR and CDR2 FQNEAQ (reference sequence). CDR3 size: 13 residues. CDR3 DNA: TGTGCCAGCAGTCGACTGGAGGCCAACGTCCTGACTTTC. This translates into CASSRLEANVLTF.

The chain employs TRBV5-1 and TRBJ2-3, with 7 bases aligning to TRBD2. The CDR3 is 15 amino acids. With 0 bases clipped from V and 4 bases from J, the junction kept 5 bases outside the gene matches. CDR1 SGHRS and CDR2 YFSETQ come from the germline V gene. The CDR3 sequence: CASSLEAGAADTQYF. The CDR3 nucleotides are TGCGCCAGCAGCTTGGAGGCGGGAGCGGCAGATACGCAGTATTTT. Based on the CDR3 plus reference TRBV5-1 and TRBJ2-3, the full variable domain is KAGVTQTPRYLIKTRGQQVTLSCSPISGHRSVSWYQQTPGQGLQFLFEYFSETQRNKGNFPGRFSGRQFSNSRSEMNVSTLELGDSALYLCASSLEAGAADTQYFGPGTRLTVL.

This clone is a singleton in its sample. V is TRBV7-8 and J is TRBJ1-1; a weak D match, TRBD1 (5 bases). With 0 bases removed from V and 7 bases from J, the gap between germline ends came to 12 bases. CDR1 is SGHVS, CDR2 FQNEAQ, per germline. CDR3 length: 14 residues. The chain's CDR3 is CASSLALYGGEAFF. Written as DNA, the CDR3 is TGTGCCAGCAGCTTAGCGCTTTACGGGGGTGAAGCTTTCTTT.

The J gene is TRBJ2-5, the V gene TRBV6-6; D is perhaps TRBD2 (6 bases). The length of the CDR3 is 16 residues. V was clipped by 5 bases and J by 0 bases, with 16 bases between them. The germline CDR1 and CDR2 sequences are MNHNY and SVGAGI (reference sequence). In DNA form, the CDR3 reads TGTGCCAGCAGTCACGGGCGTTTAGCGGACCAAGAGACCCAGTACTTC. Translating gives CASSHGRLADQETQYF.

This clone occurred once. Here the CDR3 reads CASSLSAGNLYGYTF. CDR3 in DNA: TGTGCCAGCAGTTTATCGGCAGGCAATCTATATGGCTACACCTTC. The chain carries TRBV27 and TRBJ1-2; D ambiguous. CDR1 and CDR2 (germline): MNHEY, SMNVEV (reference sequence). The CDR3 is 15 residues long. Trimming took off 0 bases at V and 5 bases at J, with 13 bases between the two ends.

The chain has TRBV7-2 and TRBJ1-1, with D tentatively TRBD1 (5 bases). This CDR3 comprises 14 residues. V was trimmed by 3 bases and J by 1 base, leaving 9 bases between them. Germline CDR1 reads SGHTA; CDR2 reads FQGNSA. In DNA, the CDR3 is TGTGCCAGCAGCTTCCGGGGGACGAACACTGAAGCTTTCTTT. Residues: CASSFRGTNTEAFF.

J is TRBJ2-2 and V is TRBV2; D unresolved. The CDR3 runs 15 residues. CDR1 is SNHLY and CDR2 is FYNNEI in the germline V gene. Trimming shortened V by 1 base and J by 5 bases, and 11 bases separated the two germline ends. CDR3 in amino acids: CASSEGRWGTGELFF. The CDR3 bases are TGTGCCAGCAGTGAAGGAAGGTGGGGTACCGGGGAGCTGTTTTTT.

The V and J genes are TRBV18 and TRBJ2-1, with 10 positions matching TRBD2. The V gene end was trimmed by 0 bases and the J gene end by 6 bases; junction bases not matched to a gene: 14. The germline gives CDR1 KGHSH, CDR2 LQKENI. This CDR3 region has 19 residues. The DNA of the CDR3 is TGTGCCAGCTCACCACCGAGAAAGCGGGAGGGCCGAGTCGGCAATGAGCAGTTCTTC. Its translation is CASSPPRKREGRVGNEQFF.

The chain couples TRBV3-1 (or the pseudogene TRBV3-2) to TRBJ2-2, with D hard to call. The CDR3 sequence is 9 residues long. Germline V gene data show CDR1 as LGHDT and CDR2 as YNNKEL (reference sequence). This CDR3 reads CAAEGELFF. CDR3 DNA: TGTGCAGCTGAGGGGGAGCTGTTTTTT.

The chain uses TRBV28 and TRBJ2-7; the D is unclear. V dropped 4 bases and J dropped 3 bases, with 19 bases sitting between them. The V gene's germline CDR1 is MDHEN and CDR2 SYDVKM. The CDR3 runs 16 residues. The CDR3 region is CASSYNVWAVNYEQYF. In DNA, the CDR3 is TGTGCCAGCAGTTACAACGTGTGGGCAGTAAACTACGAGCAGTACTTC.

The chain links TRBV13 to TRBJ2-2; the match to TRBD2 covers 13 bases. This CDR3 is 17 amino acids long. J was trimmed by 6 bases and V by 5 bases; bases with no gene match: 9. CDR1 is PRHDT, CDR2 FYEKMQ, per germline (reference sequence). CDR3 amino acids: CASSPPLLAGGSGELFF. The CDR3 region has the DNA TGTGCCAGCAGCCCCCCCCTACTAGCGGGAGGGTCCGGGGAGCTGTTTTTT.

The genes are TRBV5-1 and TRBJ2-1, with TRBD2 as a possible D gene (7 bases). V lost 6 bases to trimming and J lost 8 bases, with 27 bases between them. Germline loops: CDR1 SGHRS, CDR2 YFSETQ. The CDR3 consists of 17 residues. CDR3 loop: CASTWGPSGNPTHEQFF. In DNA, the CDR3 is TGCGCCAGCACTTGGGGGCCGAGCGGGAACCCGACCCATGAGCAGTTCTTC. The full variable domain, its missing parts supplied by reference TRBV5-1 and TRBJ2-1, is KAGVTQTPRYLIKTRGQQVTLSCSPISGHRSVSWYQQTPGQGLQFLFEYFSETQRNKGNFPGRFSGRQFSNSRSEMNVSTLELGDSALYLCASTWGPSGNPTHEQFFGPGTRLTVL.

For this clone: This sample also contains other DNA sequences that code for the same CDR3. The rearrangement links TRBV5-6 to TRBJ2-7; D is uncertain. Between the trimmed V and J ends, which lost 0 bases and 1 base, there was a span of 5 bases. Germline V gene lookup returns CDR1 SGHDT and CDR2 YYEEEE. The CDR3 contains 13 residues. CDR3 in amino acids: CASSLVSSYEQYF. The CDR3 region has the DNA TGTGCCAGCAGCTTGGTCAGTTCCTACGAGCAGTACTTC. The full variable domain, its missing parts supplied by reference TRBV5-6 and TRBJ2-7, is DAGVTQSPTHLIKTRGQQVTLRCSPKSGHDTVSWYQQALGQGPQFIFQYYEEEERQRGNFPDRFSGHQFPNYSSELNVNALLLGDSALYLCASSLVSSYEQYFGPGTRLTVT.

This clone has only one observation. The chain recombines TRBV6-1 with TRBJ2-2; no reliable D call. The CDR3 contains 15 residues. V lost 2 bases, J lost 6 bases, and 13 bases lay in between. Germline lookup yields CDR1 MNHNS and CDR2 SASEGT. In DNA form, the CDR3 reads TGTGCCAGCAGTGAACCCTCAACCCGGGCCGGGGAGCTGTTTTTT. Its translation: CASSEPSTRAGELFF.

A note on this clone: At the DNA level, this CDR3 is encoded by other sequences in the same sample as well. This chain links TRBV7-2 with TRBJ2-7; D not certain. Between the trimmed V and J ends, which lost 1 base and 0 bases, there was a span of 7 bases. The CDR3 is 14 amino acids. CDR1 and CDR2 from the germline V gene are SGHTA and FQGNSA. The DNA for the CDR3 is TGTGCCAGCAGCTTAGTTTGGTCCTCCTACGAGCAGTACTTC. Its translation: CASSLVWSSYEQYF.

The V gene is TRBV19, the J gene TRBJ2-6; D ambiguous. This CDR3 has 13 residues. CDR1 and CDR2 (germline): LNHDA, SQIVND (reference sequence). V lost 8 bases and J lost 12, with 17 bases in between. In nucleotides, the CDR3 is TGTGCCAGTGGCGTGCAACAGATTCCCGTCCTGACTTTC. Its protein product is CASGVQQIPVLTF.